The clone carrying this T cell receptor beta chain has ten or more counts. The antigen is unknown. This entry belongs to a study of T cell repertoires in cytomegalovirus infection. Study overall: Recently described HLA-C-restricted plus well-studied HLA-B-restricted CMV epitopes were used. Matching HLA type and CMV infection were both indicated by public TCR beta signatures.

General study results and limits: Clonotype analysis showed dominance of the ex vivo response by HLA-C-restricted CMV-specific TCR beta clonotypes. Cumulative frequency of public TCR beta families picked out carriers of CMV plus the relevant HLA.

Germline V gene data show CDR1 as SGHVS and CDR2 as FNYEAQ. Trimming took 3 bases from V and 2 from J, leaving 10 bases between them. The CDR3 loop spans 14 amino acids. TCRdb re-called the reads with MiXCR, one entry per CDR3 protein. The table shows roughly 78,000 distinct CDR3 sequences, with roughly 39% occurring only once. The V and J genes are TRBV7-6 and TRBJ2-5, with TRBD1 as a possible D gene (5 bases). The TCR originated in a human donor in good health (CMV status not recorded). Some clones in this sample may be carry-over from other donors' samples. The source was CD8+ T cells from cultured PBMCs, collected from culture after CMV antigen stimulation. The DNA for the CDR3 is TGTGCCAGCAGCTTCAGCAGGGCTCAAGAGACCCAGTACTTC. This gives the protein CASSFSRAQETQYF.